This T cell receptor (beta chain) was observed in a study of CD8 T cells in ankylosing spondylitis. Study-wide results and limits: Eight or nine highly homologous variants made up a TCR beta motif that seemed to typify ankylosing spondylitis blood.

The V and J ends lost 5 bases and 6 bases respectively, with 20 bases between them. The CDR3 length is 15 residues. This clonotype was seen only a few times. Its antigen is undetermined. Via MiXCR, TCRdb re-called the 5' RACE reads, giving one row per CDR3 protein. The sample has more than 600,000 distinct CDR3 sequences, around 20% seen once. This clonotype was sampled from a male donor with ankylosing spondylitis. The chain is built from TRBV12-3 or TRBV12-4 and TRBJ2-7; D tentatively reads TRBD1 or TRBD2 (5 bases each). Sequenced material: blood, either unsorted or a sorted T cell fraction (not recorded which). The CDR3 is CASSPLRVAGGEQYF. DNA of the CDR3: TGTGCCAGCAGTCCGTTACGCGTCGCTGGGGGCGAGCAGTACTTC.